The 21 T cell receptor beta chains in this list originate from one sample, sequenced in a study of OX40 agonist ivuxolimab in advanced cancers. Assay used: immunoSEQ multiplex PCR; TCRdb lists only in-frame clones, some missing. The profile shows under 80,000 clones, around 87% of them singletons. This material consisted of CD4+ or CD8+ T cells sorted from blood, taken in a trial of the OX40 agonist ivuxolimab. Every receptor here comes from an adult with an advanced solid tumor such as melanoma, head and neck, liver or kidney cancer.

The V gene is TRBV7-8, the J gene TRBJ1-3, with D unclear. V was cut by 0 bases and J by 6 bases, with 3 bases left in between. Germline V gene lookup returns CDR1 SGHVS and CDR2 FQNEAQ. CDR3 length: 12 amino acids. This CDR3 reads CASSLAANTIYF. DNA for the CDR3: TGTGCCAGCAGCTTAGCGGCAAACACCATATATTTT.

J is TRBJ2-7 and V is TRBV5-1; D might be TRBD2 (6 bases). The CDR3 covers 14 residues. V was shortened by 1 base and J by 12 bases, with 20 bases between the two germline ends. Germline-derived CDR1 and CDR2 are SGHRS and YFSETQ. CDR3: CASSLSWVSGGLYF. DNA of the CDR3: TGCGCCAGCAGCTTGTCGTGGGTTAGCGGTGGTCTGTACTTC. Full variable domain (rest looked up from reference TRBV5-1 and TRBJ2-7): KAGVTQTPRYLIKTRGQQVTLSCSPISGHRSVSWYQQTPGQGLQFLFEYFSETQRNKGNFPGRFSGRQFSNSRSEMNVSTLELGDSALYLCASSLSWVSGGLYFGPGTRLTVT.

CDR3 loop: CASSRTALQETQYF. CDR3 sequence (DNA): TGTGCCAGCAGCCGGACAGCCCTCCAAGAGACCCAGTACTTC. The V and J genes are TRBV11-2 and TRBJ2-5; tentatively, D is TRBD1 (6 bases). The CDR3 is 14 residues long. V gave up 5 bases and J gave up 1 base, with 11 bases separating them. The germline gives CDR1 SGHAT, CDR2 FQNNGV.

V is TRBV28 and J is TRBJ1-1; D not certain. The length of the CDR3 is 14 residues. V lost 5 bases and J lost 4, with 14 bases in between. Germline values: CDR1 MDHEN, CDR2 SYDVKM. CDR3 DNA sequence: TGTGCCAGCAGTCCTCATGGACGGCTCACTGAAGCTTTCTTT. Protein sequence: CASSPHGRLTEAFF.

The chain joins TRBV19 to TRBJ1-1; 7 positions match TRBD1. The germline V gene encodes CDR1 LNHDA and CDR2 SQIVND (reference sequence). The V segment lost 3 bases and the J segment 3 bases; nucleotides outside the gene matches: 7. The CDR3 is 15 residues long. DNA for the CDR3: TGTGCCAGTAGTATGGACAGGAGGCAACACACTGAAGCTTTCTTT. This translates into CASSMDRRQHTEAFF.

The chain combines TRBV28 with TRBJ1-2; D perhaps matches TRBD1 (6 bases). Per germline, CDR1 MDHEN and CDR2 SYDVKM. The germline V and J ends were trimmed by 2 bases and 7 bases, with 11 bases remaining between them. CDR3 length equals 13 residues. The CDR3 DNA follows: TGTGCCAGCAGTTTAAACAGGGATGGTGGCTACACCTTC. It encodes CASSLNRDGGYTF.

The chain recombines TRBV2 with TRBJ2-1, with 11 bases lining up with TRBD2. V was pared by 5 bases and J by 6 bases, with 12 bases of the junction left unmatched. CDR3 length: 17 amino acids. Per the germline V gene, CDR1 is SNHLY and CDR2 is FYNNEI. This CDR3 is CASSPHSGRASFNEQFF. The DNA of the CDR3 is TGTGCCAGCAGTCCTCATAGCGGGAGGGCCAGTTTCAATGAGCAGTTCTTC. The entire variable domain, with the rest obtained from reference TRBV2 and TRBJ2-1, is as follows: EPEVTQTPSHQVTQMGQEVILRCVPISNHLYFYWYRQILGQKVEFLVSFYNNEISEKSEIFDDQFSVERPDGSNFTLKIRSTKLEDSAMYFCASSPHSGRASFNEQFFGPGTRLTVL.

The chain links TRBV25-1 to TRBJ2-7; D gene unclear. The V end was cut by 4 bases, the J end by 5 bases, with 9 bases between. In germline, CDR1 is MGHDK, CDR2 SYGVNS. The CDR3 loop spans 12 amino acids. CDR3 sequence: CASSGGLHEQYF. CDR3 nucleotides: TGTGCCAGCAGTGGCGGCCTCCACGAGCAGTACTTC.

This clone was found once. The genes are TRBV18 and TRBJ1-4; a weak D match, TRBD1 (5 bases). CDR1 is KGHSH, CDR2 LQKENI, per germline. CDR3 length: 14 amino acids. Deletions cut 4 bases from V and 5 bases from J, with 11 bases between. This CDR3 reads CASSRNQGNEKLFF. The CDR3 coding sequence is TGTGCCAGCTCACGAAACCAGGGAAATGAAAAACTGTTTTTT.

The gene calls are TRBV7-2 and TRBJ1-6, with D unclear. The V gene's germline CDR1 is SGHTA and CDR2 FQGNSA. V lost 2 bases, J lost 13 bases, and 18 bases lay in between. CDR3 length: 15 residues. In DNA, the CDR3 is TGTGCCAGCAGCTTATTGGGGAATCCGAACGCCCCCCTCCACTTT. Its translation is CASSLLGNPNAPLHF. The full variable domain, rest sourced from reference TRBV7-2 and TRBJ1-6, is GAGVSQSPSNKVTEKGKDVELRCDPISGHTALYWYRQSLGQGLEFLIYFQGNSAPDKSGLPSDRFSAERTGGSVSTLTIQRTQQEDSAVYLCASSLLGNPNAPLHFGNGTRLTVT.

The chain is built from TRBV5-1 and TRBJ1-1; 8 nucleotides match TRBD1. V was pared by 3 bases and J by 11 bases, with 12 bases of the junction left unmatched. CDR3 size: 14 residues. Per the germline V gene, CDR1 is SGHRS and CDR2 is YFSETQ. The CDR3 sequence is CASSSSGTGRNAFF. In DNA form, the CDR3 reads TGCGCCAGCAGCTCGTCCGGGACAGGCAGGAATGCTTTCTTT.

Written as DNA, the CDR3 is TGTGCCAGCAGTCTGGGGTCCGGGGAGCAGTACTTC. The encoded protein is CASSLGSGEQYF. This chain uses TRBV6-1 with TRBJ2-5, with D tentatively TRBD2 (5 bases). The germline V gene has CDR1 MNHNS and CDR2 SASEGT. This CDR3 is built from 12 residues. V lost 5 bases to trimming and J lost 11 bases, with 15 bases between them.

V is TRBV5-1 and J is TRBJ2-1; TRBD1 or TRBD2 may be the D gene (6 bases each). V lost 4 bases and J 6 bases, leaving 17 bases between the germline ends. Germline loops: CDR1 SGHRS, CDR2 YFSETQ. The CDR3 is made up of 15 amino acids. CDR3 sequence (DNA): TGCGCCAGCAGCGGGGCGGGACATGTACCCAATGAGCAGTTCTTC. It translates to CASSGAGHVPNEQFF.

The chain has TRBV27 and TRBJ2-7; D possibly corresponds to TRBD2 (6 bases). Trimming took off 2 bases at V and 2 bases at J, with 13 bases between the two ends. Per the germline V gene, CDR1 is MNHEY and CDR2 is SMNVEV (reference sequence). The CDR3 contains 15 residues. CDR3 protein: CASSLIDGGTYEQYF. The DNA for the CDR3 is TGTGCCAGCAGTTTAATAGACGGGGGTACCTACGAGCAGTACTTC.

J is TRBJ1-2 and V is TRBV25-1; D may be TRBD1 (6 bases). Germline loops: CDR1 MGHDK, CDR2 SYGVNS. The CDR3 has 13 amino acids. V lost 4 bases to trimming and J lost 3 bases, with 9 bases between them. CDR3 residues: CASSAGQHYGYTF. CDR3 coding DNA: TGTGCCAGCAGTGCAGGACAGCACTATGGCTACACCTTC.

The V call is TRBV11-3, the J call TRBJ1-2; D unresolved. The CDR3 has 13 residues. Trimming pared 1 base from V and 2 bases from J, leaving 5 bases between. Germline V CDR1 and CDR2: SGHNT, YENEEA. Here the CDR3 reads CASSLGRNYGYTF. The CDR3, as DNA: TGTGCCAGCAGCTTAGGACGGAACTATGGCTACACCTTC.

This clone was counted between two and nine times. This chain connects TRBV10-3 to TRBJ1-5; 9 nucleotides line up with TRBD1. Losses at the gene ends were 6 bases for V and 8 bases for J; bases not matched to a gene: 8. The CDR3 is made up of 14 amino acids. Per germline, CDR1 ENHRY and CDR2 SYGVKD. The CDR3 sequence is CAISVTGGEEPQHF. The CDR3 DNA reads TGTGCCATCAGCGTCACAGGGGGCGAAGAGCCCCAGCATTTT.

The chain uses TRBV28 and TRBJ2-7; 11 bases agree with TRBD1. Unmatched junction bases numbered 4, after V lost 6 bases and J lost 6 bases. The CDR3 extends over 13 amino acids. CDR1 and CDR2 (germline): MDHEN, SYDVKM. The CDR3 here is CASRSGTGGEQYF. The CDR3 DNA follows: TGTGCCAGCAGGTCCGGGACAGGGGGCGAGCAGTACTTC.

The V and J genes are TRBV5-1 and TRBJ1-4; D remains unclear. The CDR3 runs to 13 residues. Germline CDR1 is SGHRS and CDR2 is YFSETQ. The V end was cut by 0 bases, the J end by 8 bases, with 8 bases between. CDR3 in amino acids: CASSLEGSEKLFF. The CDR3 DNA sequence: TGCGCCAGCAGCTTGGAGGGTTCCGAAAAACTGTTTTTT.

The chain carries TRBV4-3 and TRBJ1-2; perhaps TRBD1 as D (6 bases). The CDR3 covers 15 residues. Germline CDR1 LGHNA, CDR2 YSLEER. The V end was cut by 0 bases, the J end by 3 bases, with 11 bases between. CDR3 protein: CASSQETGTYYGYTF. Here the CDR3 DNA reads TGCGCCAGCAGCCAAGAAACAGGGACCTACTATGGCTACACCTTC.

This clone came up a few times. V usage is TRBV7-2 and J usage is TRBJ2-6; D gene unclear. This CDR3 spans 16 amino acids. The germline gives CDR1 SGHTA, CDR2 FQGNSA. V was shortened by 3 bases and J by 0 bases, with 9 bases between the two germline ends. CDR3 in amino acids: CASSFLGSSGANVLTF. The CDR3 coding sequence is TGTGCCAGCAGCTTCTTAGGCAGCTCTGGGGCCAACGTCCTGACTTTC.